This T cell receptor (beta chain) is drawn from a study of shared clonotypes between healthy human individuals. Study-wide context: CD8 memory received one plate per donor, CD8 naive two, CD4 memory three and CD4 naive three. Findings of the study overall: Naive subsets typically showed greater estimated richness than memory subsets.

V lost 4 bases, J lost 4 bases, and 10 bases lay in between. The CDR3 has 13 residues. The germline V gene encodes CDR1 SGHVS and CDR2 FNYEAQ. With regard to this clone: Its antigen is currently unknown.

This table comes from immunoSEQ multiplex PCR, and its TCRdb copy is limited to in-frame clones, with some not included. The repertoire holds about 1.4 million clones, with roughly 96% as singletons. This TCR came from a man aged 25-40 years in good health. The gene calls are TRBV7-6 and TRBJ1-1; D is unresolved. Material: naive CD4+ T cells sorted from blood. Subset given: CD45RA+ positively selected. CDR3 nucleotides: TGTGCCAGCAGCTCCTTACGAGGCACTGAAGCTTTCTTT. Amino acids: CASSSLRGTEAFF. Based on the CDR3 plus reference TRBV7-6 and TRBJ1-1, the full variable domain is GAGVSQSPRYKVTKRGQDVALRCDPISGHVSLYWYRQALGQGPEFLTYFNYEAQQDKSGLPNDRFSAERPEGSISTLTIQRTEQRDSAMYRCASSSLRGTEAFFGQGTRLTVV.